This T cell receptor beta chain was obtained from a study of CD8+CD57+ T cells in acquired aplastic anemia. For the study at large: Sorted CD4+ and CD8+ cells yielded about 3 ug of DNA on average. An average of approximately 11 million reads for CD4+ cells was obtained from healthy donors.

TCR beta VDJ combinations and CDR3 sequences were profiled from genomic DNA. TCRdb called the reads again in MiXCR, with one record for every CDR3 protein. Of about 68,000 distinct CDR3 sequences in the sample, approximately 54% were seen once. Broader study findings: Patients showed no significant difference from controls in CD8+ Simpson's diversity.

This clonotype showed up many times. Its cognate antigen is unknown. This clonotype originated in a human donor in good health, serving as a control. The specimen sequenced was sorted CD4+, CD8+, or CD8+CD57+ T cells (not recorded which) from PBMCs.

The CDR3 here is CASSFRGPHSYGYTF. The CDR3 region has the DNA TGTGCCAGCAGTTTTCGGGGACCTCATTCCTATGGCTACACCTTC. J is TRBJ1-2 and V is TRBV27; weak D call: TRBD1 (5 bases). V dropped 3 bases and J dropped 4 bases, with 15 bases sitting between them. CDR1 is MNHEY and CDR2 is SMNVEV in the germline V gene (reference sequence). CDR3 length: 15 residues.